This TCR beta chain was sequenced during a study of shared clonotypes between healthy human individuals. The data were produced by immunoSEQ multiplex PCR, yet TCRdb's version contains in-frame clones alone and is incomplete. The repertoire holds 700,000 or so clones, with about two thirds as singletons. The CDR3 length is 13 residues. CDR1 and CDR2 from the germline V gene are SQVTM and ANQGSEA. V was pared by 2 bases and J by 7 bases, with 15 bases between. This clonotype originated in a woman in her twenties or thirties in good health. Sequenced input: memory CD4+ T cells sorted from blood. Subset defined: CD45RA-negative fraction. The rearrangement uses TRBV29-1 and TRBJ2-7, with D uncertain. The CDR3 DNA reads TGCAGCGTTGAATGGGCCCCGGGCCAGGAGCAGTACTTC. Translating it yields CSVEWAPGQEQYF.